Presented here are 8 T cell receptor beta chains from one specimen sequenced in a study of T cell repertoires in cytomegalovirus infection. TCRdb analysed the reads with MiXCR anew, one entry per CDR3 protein. The sample includes approximately 730,000 distinct CDR3 sequences, just under 30% seen only once; the top ten take 13%. The antigens these receptors bind are not known. This sample comprised cultured CD8+ T cells from PBMCs, obtained from culture after CMV antigen stimulation. Every receptor here comes from a human donor in good health (CMV status not recorded). Some clones in this sample may be carry-over from other donors' samples.

This clonotype was observed many times. This chain joins TRBV5-6 and TRBJ2-1, with 11 bases lining up with TRBD1. J was trimmed by 9 bases and V by 4 bases; bases with no gene match: 12. Germline CDR1 SGHDT, CDR2 YYEEEE. The CDR3 runs 16 residues. The CDR3 DNA follows: TGTGCCAGCAGCGAAGGACAGGGGGCGATTTGGGGTGAGCAGTTCTTC. It encodes CASSEGQGAIWGEQFF.

The chain carries TRBV4-1 and TRBJ2-7; D possibly matches TRBD1 or TRBD2 (5 bases each). The V end lost 0 bases, the J end lost 3 bases, and 18 bases lay between the germline ends. The CDR3 is made up of 17 amino acids. The germline V gene has CDR1 MGHRA and CDR2 YSYEKL. In DNA, the CDR3 is TGCGCCAGCAGCCAAGAATTCGGGCAGCAGAGGGGCTACGAGCAGTACGTC. Its translation: CASSQEFGQQRGYEQYV.

As concerns this clonotype: Germline is not matched at one junction end, which may reflect a read error. The chain is built from TRBV12-3 or TRBV12-4 and TRBJ1-1, with D unresolved. CDR3 length equals 13 residues. The DNA for the CDR3 is TGTGCCAGCAGTTTCCTGGAGAACACTAAAGCTTTCTTT. Its translation: CASSFLENTKAFF.

The chain joins TRBV7-9 to TRBJ1-4; D call uncertain. CDR1 is SEHNR, CDR2 FQNEAQ, per germline (reference sequence). The CDR3 runs 17 residues. V lost 1 base and J lost 2, with 14 bases in between. The CDR3 DNA is TGTGCCAGCAGCTTAGTAGCCAGGCTGGCCACTAATGAAAAACTGTTTTTT. Translating gives CASSLVARLATNEKLFF.

The chain recombines TRBV7-9 with TRBJ1-1; D gene ambiguous. This CDR3 is 15 amino acids long. V gave up 0 bases and J gave up 1 base, with 9 bases separating them. Germline CDR1 is SEHNR and CDR2 is FQNEAQ (reference sequence). CDR3 coding DNA: TGTGCCAGCAGCTTAGCGTACTCTAAGAACACTGAAGCTTTCTTT. Translating it yields CASSLAYSKNTEAFF.

The chain has TRBV19 and TRBJ2-1, with 7 positions matching TRBD1. CDR3 size: 14 residues. Per the germline V gene, CDR1 is LNHDA and CDR2 is SQIVND (reference sequence). The V and J ends lost 7 bases and 1 base, in that order; junction bases with no gene match: 4. The CDR3 sequence: CASISGGSYNEQFF. CDR3 in DNA: TGTGCCAGTATTTCAGGGGGATCCTACAATGAGCAGTTCTTC.

CDR3 in amino acids: CASSRRQGAGTEAFF. The CDR3 nucleotides are TGTGCCAGCAGCAGACGACAGGGGGCAGGAACTGAAGCTTTCTTT. V gene TRBV11-1 combines with J gene TRBJ1-1; 10 nucleotides line up with TRBD1. With V trimmed by 5 bases and J by 5 bases, 8 bases remained unmatched. The CDR3 length is 15 residues. Per the germline V gene, CDR1 is SGHAT and CDR2 is FQDESV (reference sequence).

The gene calls are TRBV6-5 and TRBJ2-7; maybe TRBD2 (6 bases). V dropped 2 bases and J dropped 3 bases, with 8 bases sitting between them. The CDR3 consists of 13 residues. The germline gives CDR1 MNHEY, CDR2 SVGAGI. CDR3 protein: CASSYGGNYEQYF. CDR3 DNA sequence: TGTGCCAGCAGTTACGGGGGGAACTACGAGCAGTACTTC.